This T cell receptor (beta chain) appears in the sequencing data of a study of cytomegalovirus exposure and HLA in healthy donors. Broader study findings: It is likely that the observed cluster of highly shared sequence variants was a sequencing artifact.

The study ran its PCR with 60 Vbeta and 13 Jbeta primers. The protocol was immunoSEQ multiplex PCR, while the TCRdb copy is restricted to in-frame clones and leaves out a portion. The sample has about 130,000 clones, 80% to 85% seen once; the top ten hold over 1%. V dropped 6 bases and J dropped 0 bases, with 18 bases sitting between them. Germline CDR1 reads MGHDK; CDR2 reads SYGVNS. This CDR3 is built from 17 residues. On this clone itself: What it recognizes is unknown.

The chain combines TRBV25-1 with TRBJ1-3; D is unresolved. The TCR sequence derives from a boy aged 5-17 years in good health and CMV-seronegative. Sequencing was done on a sample of PBMCs. CDR3 coding DNA: TGTGCCAGCAGCTCGGGGAGGCTGGATCACTCTGGAAACACCATATATTTT. It yields the protein CASSSGRLDHSGNTIYF.